This T cell receptor beta chain comes out of a study of OX40 agonist ivuxolimab in advanced cancers. For the study at large: Treatment received earlier with anti-PD-1, anti-PD-L1 or anti-CTLA-4 agents was allowed, and roughly 40% had some.

The table came from immunoSEQ multiplex PCR; TCRdb's copy has only in-frame clones and leaves some out. The sample lists some 98,000 clones, 93% seen once, with 0.26% in the top ten. Germline V gene data show CDR1 as LGHNA and CDR2 as YNFKEQ. V was pared by 0 bases and J by 9 bases, with 3 bases of the junction left unmatched. This CDR3 has 14 amino acids. The sample in question was CD4+ or CD8+ T cells sorted from blood, obtained in a trial of the OX40 agonist ivuxolimab. The source is an adult with an advanced solid tumor such as melanoma, head and neck, liver or kidney cancer. The chain is built from TRBV4-2 and TRBJ1-5, with 9 bases fitting TRBD1. The CDR3 reads CASSQETGGRPQHF. The CDR3 region has the DNA TGTGCCAGCAGCCAAGAGACAGGGGGGAGGCCCCAGCATTTT.